This T cell receptor (beta chain) was observed in a study of cytomegalovirus exposure and HLA in healthy donors. Study overall: The approximately 670 first-cohort repertoires and the approximately 110 validation repertoires shared the same platform, a later analysis reported. General study findings and limits: TCR clusters originating in the first cohort tended to co-occur in the roughly 120 validation repertoires, according to a later analysis. The study put under 200 TCR beta chains on its list as cytomegalovirus-associated. The classifier was said to identify cytomegalovirus status with high specificity and sensitivity.

Notes on this clone: The antigen is undetermined.

The CDR3 extends over 12 amino acids. Trimming left V 5 bases short and J 8 bases short, with 10 bases between. Germline V gene lookup returns CDR1 SGHAT and CDR2 FQNNGV. Some clones are missing from TCRdb's copy, which holds only in-frame ones; the method was immunoSEQ multiplex PCR. The table lists more than 85,000 clones, about 93% of them singletons. The source is a woman between 25 and 40 years old in good health and CMV-seropositive. The sample was PBMCs. The rearrangement joins TRBV11-2 to TRBJ2-1; no clear D gene. As DNA, the CDR3 is TGTGCCAGCAGCCCGGTCGTCTATGAGCAGTTCTTC. This sequence encodes CASSPVVYEQFF.